Included here is one T cell receptor beta chain sequence, with context. These data come from a study of response to subunit inactivated influenza vaccine. CDR3 length equals 11 residues. Germline V gives CDR1 DFQATT, CDR2 SNEGSKA (reference sequence). Trimming took off 6 bases at V and 2 bases at J, with 5 bases between the two ends. MiXCR was run by TCRdb on the RT-PCR reads, yielding one entry per CDR3 protein. The table lists 500,000 to 700,000 distinct CDR3 sequences, approximately 22% of them singletons. The sample was also reused in another study, on T cells expressing NK-cell markers. That work adds: For TCR beta, cDNA was produced by 5'RACE template switching with UMIs. HCMV seropositivity marked seven of the eight sequenced donors; one was seronegative. Dominance of the CD3+CD56-NKG2C+ fraction by these clonotypes also held in several donors.

This clonotype was sampled from a man aged 50 or older who received an inactivated influenza vaccine. The chain has TRBV20-1 and TRBJ2-4; D is unresolved. This specimen consisted of CD4+ T cells sorted from PBMCs, obtained 12 days after vaccination. The DNA for the CDR3 is TGCAGTGCACGTACCAAAAACATTCAGTACTTC. Its protein is CSARTKNIQYF.